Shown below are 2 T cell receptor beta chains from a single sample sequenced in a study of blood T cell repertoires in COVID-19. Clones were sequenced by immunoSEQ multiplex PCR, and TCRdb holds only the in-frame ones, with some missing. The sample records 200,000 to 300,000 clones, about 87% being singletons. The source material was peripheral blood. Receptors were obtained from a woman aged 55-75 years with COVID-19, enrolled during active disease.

DNA of the CDR3: TGTGCCAGCAGCCAAGCGACGGGTAGCGTTGGCTACGAGCAGTACTTC. Its protein is CASSQATGSVGYEQYF. This chain joins TRBV3-1 (or the pseudogene TRBV3-2) and TRBJ2-7; a possible D gene is TRBD2 (5 bases). This CDR3 spans 16 amino acids. The V gene's germline CDR1 is LGHDT and CDR2 YNNKEL (reference sequence). Trimming removed 1 base at V and 3 bases at J, with 16 bases between.

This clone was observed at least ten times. CDR3 in amino acids: CASSHPGTLSYEQYF. Written as DNA, the CDR3 is TGTGCCAGCAGCCACCCCGGGACTCTCTCCTACGAGCAGTACTTC. This rearrangement joins TRBV14 to TRBJ2-7; TRBD2 might be the D (6 bases). Germline loops: CDR1 SGHDN, CDR2 FVKESK. V was shortened by 3 bases and J by 0 bases, with 12 bases between the two germline ends. The CDR3 is 15 residues long.